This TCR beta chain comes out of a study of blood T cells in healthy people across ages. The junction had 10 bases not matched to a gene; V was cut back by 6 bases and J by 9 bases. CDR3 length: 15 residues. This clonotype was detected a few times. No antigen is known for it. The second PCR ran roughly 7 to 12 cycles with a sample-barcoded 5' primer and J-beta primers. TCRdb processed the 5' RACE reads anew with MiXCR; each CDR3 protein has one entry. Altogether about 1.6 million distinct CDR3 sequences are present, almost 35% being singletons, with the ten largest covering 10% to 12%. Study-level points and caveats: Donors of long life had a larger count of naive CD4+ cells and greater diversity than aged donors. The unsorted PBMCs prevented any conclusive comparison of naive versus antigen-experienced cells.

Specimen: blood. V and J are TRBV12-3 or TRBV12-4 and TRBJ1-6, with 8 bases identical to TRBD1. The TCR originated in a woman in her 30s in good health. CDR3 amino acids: CASRERTGSGSPLHF. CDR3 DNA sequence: TGTGCCAGCAGGGAACGGACAGGGTCAGGTTCACCCCTCCACTTT.